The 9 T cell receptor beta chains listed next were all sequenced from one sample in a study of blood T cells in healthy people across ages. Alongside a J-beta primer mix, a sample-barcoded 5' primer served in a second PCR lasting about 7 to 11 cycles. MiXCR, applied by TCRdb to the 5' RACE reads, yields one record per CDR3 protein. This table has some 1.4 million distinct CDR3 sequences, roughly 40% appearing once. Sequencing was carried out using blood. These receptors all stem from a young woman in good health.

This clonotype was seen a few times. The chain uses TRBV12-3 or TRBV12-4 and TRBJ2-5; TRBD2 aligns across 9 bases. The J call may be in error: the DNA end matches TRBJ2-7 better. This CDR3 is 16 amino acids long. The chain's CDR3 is CASSPPPVAGDREQYF. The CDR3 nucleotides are TGTGCCAGCAGCCCACCCCCGGTAGCGGGGGATCGCGAGCAGTACTTC.

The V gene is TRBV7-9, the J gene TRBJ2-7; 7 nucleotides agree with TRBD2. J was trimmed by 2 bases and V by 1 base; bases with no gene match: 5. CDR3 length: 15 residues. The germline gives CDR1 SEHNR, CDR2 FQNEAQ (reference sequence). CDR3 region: CASSLGASGAYEQYF. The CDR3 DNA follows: TGTGCCAGCAGCTTAGGGGCTAGCGGAGCCTACGAGCAGTACTTC.

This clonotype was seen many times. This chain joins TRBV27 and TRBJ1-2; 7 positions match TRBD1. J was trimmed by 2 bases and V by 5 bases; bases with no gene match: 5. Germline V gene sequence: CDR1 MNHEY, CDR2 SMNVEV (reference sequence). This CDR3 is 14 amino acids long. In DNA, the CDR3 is TGTGCCAGCAGTCCGGGACAGACCAACTATGGCTACACCTTC. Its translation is CASSPGQTNYGYTF.

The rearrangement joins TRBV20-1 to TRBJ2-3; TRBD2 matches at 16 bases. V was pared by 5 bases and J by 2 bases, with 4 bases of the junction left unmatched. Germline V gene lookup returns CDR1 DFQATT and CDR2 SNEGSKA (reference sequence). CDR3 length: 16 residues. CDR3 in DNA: TGCAGTGCTTCTGGGACTAGCGGGAGGGCCACAGATACGCAGTATTTT. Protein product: CSASGTSGRATDTQYF.

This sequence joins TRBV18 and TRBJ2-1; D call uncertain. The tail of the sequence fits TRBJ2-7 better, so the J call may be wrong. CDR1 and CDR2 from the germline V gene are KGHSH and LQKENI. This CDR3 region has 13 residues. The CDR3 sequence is CASSPDFYNEQYF. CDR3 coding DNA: TGTGCCAGCTCGCCCGACTTTTACAATGAGCAGTACTTC.

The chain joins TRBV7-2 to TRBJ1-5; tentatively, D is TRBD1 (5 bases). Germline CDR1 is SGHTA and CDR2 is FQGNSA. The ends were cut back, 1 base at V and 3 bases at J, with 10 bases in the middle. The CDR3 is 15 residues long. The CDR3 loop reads CASSLGDEVNQPQHF. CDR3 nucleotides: TGTGCCAGCAGCTTAGGGGACGAGGTCAATCAGCCCCAGCATTTT.

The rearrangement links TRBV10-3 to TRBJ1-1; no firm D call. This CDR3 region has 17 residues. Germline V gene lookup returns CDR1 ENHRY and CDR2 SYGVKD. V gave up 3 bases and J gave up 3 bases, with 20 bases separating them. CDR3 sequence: CAISEFSRTLPDTEAFF. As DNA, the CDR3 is TGTGCCATCAGTGAATTCTCCAGGACCCTCCCTGACACTGAAGCTTTCTTT.

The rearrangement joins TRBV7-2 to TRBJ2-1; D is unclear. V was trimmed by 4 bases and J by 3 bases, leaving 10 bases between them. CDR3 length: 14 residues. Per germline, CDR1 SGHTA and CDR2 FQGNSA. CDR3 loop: CASSCPVSYNEQFF. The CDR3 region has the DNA TGTGCCAGCAGCTGTCCCGTGAGCTACAATGAGCAGTTCTTC.

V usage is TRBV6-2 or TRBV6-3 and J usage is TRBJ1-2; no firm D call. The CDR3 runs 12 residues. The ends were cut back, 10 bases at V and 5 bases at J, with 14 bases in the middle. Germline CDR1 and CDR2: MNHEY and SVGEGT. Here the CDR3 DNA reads TGTGCCACACAAGGGCAGGTTTATGGCTACACCTTC. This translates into CATQGQVYGYTF.